This T cell receptor (beta chain) was recovered during a study of spatial heterogeneity in lung cancer. Findings and limits, study-wide: For expanded intratumoral alpha and beta TCRs, counts tracked tumor mutation counts.

On this clonotype itself: No antigen is known for it. This beta chain is an unintended read in a library built for alpha chains; its size means little.

Time point in this sample: sample taken at primary tumor resection. TCR cDNA molecules were tagged individually, and each one carried a unique molecular identifier. One entry per CDR3 protein, called by TCRdb with MiXCR from the 5' RACE reads. The sample lists around 13,000 distinct CDR3 sequences, 5.1% occurring once. The length of the CDR3 is 13 residues. The V and J ends lost 1 base and 16 bases respectively, with 17 bases between them. CDR1 is MNHNS and CDR2 is SASEGT in the germline V gene. The specimen was lung tumor tissue, collected at surgery. This TCR was sampled from a male donor with early-stage non-small cell lung cancer. The chain links TRBV6-1 to TRBJ2-1; D is possibly TRBD1 or TRBD2 (7 bases each). DNA for the CDR3: TGTGCCAGCAGTGAAGTACAGGCAGGGGGGGGATTCTTC. As protein: CASSEVQAGGGFF.